Following are 30 T cell receptor beta chains from one sample sequenced in a study of T cells in women clearing cervical HPV infection. Measured with immunoSEQ multiplex PCR; TCRdb has only the in-frame clones, and not every one. The sample's table shows about 14,000 clones. The specimen was blood buffy coat. Receptors originate from a woman aged 18 to 69 with a cervical HPV16 infection that either progressed to CIN3+ or cleared (not recorded which).

For this clone: The read finishes 3 residues shy of the CDR3 end, and the germline J gene is used to complete it. The chain carries TRBV6-1 and TRBJ2-7; D perhaps matches TRBD1 (6 bases). The germline V and J ends were trimmed by 3 bases and 0 bases, with 9 bases remaining between them. Germline CDR1 and CDR2: MNHNS and SASEGT. This CDR3 contains 14 residues. The chain's CDR3 is CASSDLDSSYEQYF. The DNA read from the CDR3 is TGTGCCAGCAGTGACTTGGACAGCTCCTACGAG.

Worth noting for this clone: The DNA ends 3 residues before the CDR3 does, and the rest of the CDR3 is filled in from the germline J gene. The chain uses TRBV19 and TRBJ2-7; 8 bases are shared with TRBD1. With V trimmed by 4 bases and J by 0 bases, 20 bases remained unmatched. The CDR3 extends over 20 amino acids. Germline CDR1 is LNHDA and CDR2 is SQIVND (reference sequence). Incomplete CDR3 DNA: TGTGCCAGTAGTACTCTGTTCGGGACAGGCTATCGGACCCGCTCCTACGAG. It encodes CASSTLFGTGYRTRSYE. The entire CDR3 protein is CASSTLFGTGYRTRSYEQYF.

The CDR3 loop reads CASSEAQYSNQPQYF. The sequenced part of the CDR3 DNA is TGTGCCAGCAGTGAAGCTCAGTATAGCAATCAGCCG. This chain uses TRBV6-1 with TRBJ2-3, with D uncertain. Sequencing ends 3 residues short of the CDR3 end; the germline J gene provides the rest. The germline V gene has CDR1 MNHNS and CDR2 SASEGT. This CDR3 contains 15 residues.

Concerning this clone itself: Coverage ceases 3 residues before the CDR3 finishes, and the germline J gene fills in the end. This chain joins TRBV2 and TRBJ1-2, with unresolved D. Looked up from germline, CDR1 is SNHLY and CDR2 is FYNNEI. V dropped 5 bases and J dropped 4 bases, with 11 bases sitting between them. The CDR3 sequence is 13 residues long. CDR3 DNA, as far as it was read: TGTGCCAGCAGTCAAGGGCAGGCCTATGGC. Protein: CASSQGQAYG. The entire CDR3 reads CASSQGQAYGYTF.

To note about this clone: Read coverage stops 3 residues before the CDR3 terminus; the germline J gene supplies the remainder. V usage is TRBV7-8 and J usage is TRBJ2-2; possible D gene TRBD1, 6 bases. The CDR3 runs 14 residues. Germline CDR1 reads SGHVS; CDR2 reads FQNEAQ. CDR3 bases read: TGTGCCAGCAGCCCAGGGGCGGTTGGAGAAAAG. It encodes CASSPGAVGEK. The CDR3 in full is CASSPGAVGEKLFF.

In the case of this clone: The read comes to an end 3 residues before the CDR3 does, leaving the germline J gene to fill in the end. The genes are TRBV27 and TRBJ1-3, with D perhaps matching TRBD1 (6 bases). Germline V CDR1 and CDR2: MNHEY, SMNVEV (reference sequence). V lost 6 bases to trimming and J lost 3 bases, with 9 bases between them. The CDR3 loop spans 13 amino acids. The CDR3 sequence is CASSRTVGNTIYF. The CDR3 DNA, read in part, is TGTGCCAGCAGCCGGACAGTTGGAAACACC.

Here the CDR3 reads CASSELGGRQPQHF. The covered CDR3 bases are TGTGCCAGCAGTGAATTAGGGGGCCGTCAGCCC. The J gene is TRBJ1-5, the V gene TRBV6-1; 7 bases map to TRBD1. The read terminates 3 residues before the CDR3 end, so the remaining end is supplied by the germline J gene. The V gene's germline CDR1 is MNHNS and CDR2 SASEGT. With 2 bases clipped from V and 6 bases from J, the junction kept 4 bases outside the gene matches. The CDR3 is 14 residues long.

Regarding this clone: The sequence runs out 3 residues before the end of the CDR3; the remainder is reconstructed from the germline J gene. The J gene is TRBJ2-2, the V gene TRBV7-3; 7 bases map to TRBD2. CDR1 is SGHTA and CDR2 is FQGTGA in the germline V gene. The CDR3 contains 15 residues. Germline trimming cut 5 bases from V and 7 bases from J; bases unmatched to any gene: 10. CDR3 sequence reads: CASSATGTNLGELFF. CDR3 bases read: TGTGCCAGCAGCGCCACCGGGACTAATCTCGGGGAG. Full variable domain (rest looked up from reference TRBV7-3 and TRBJ2-2): GAGVSQTPSNKVTEKGKYVELRCDPISGHTALYWYRQSLGQGPEFLIYFQGTGAADDSGLPNDRFFAVRPEGSVSTLKIQRTERGDSAVYLCASSATGTNLGELFFGEGSRLTVL.

Regarding this clone: From the germline J gene comes the end of the CDR3, since the read stops 3 residues before it. The genes are TRBV20-1 and TRBJ2-5; TRBD2 matches 9 bases. CDR1 is DFQATT and CDR2 is SNEGSKA in the germline V gene (reference sequence). J gave up 2 bases and V 6 bases, and 7 bases lay outside the gene matches. This CDR3 comprises 14 residues. CDR3 amino acids: CSAPGRGGQETQYF. The covered CDR3 bases are TGCAGTGCACCGGGGCGGGGGGGTCAAGAGACC.

As to this clone: The read comes to an end 3 residues before the CDR3 does, leaving the germline J gene to fill in the end. The chain carries TRBV19 and TRBJ1-2, with TRBD1 matching over 8 bases. Losses at the gene ends were 6 bases for V and 4 bases for J; bases not matched to a gene: 7. Germline CDR1 LNHDA, CDR2 SQIVND (reference sequence). The CDR3 has 14 amino acids. CDR3 DNA (partial): TGTGCCAGTAGCCAGATTGGACAGGGCTATGGC. It codes for CASSQIGQGYG. The whole CDR3 protein reads CASSQIGQGYGYTF.

Points on this clone: Germline and junction disagree at one end, which may indicate a read error. The read ends 3 residues before the CDR3 terminus; that terminus is restored from the germline J gene. Other nucleotide sequences from this sample produce the same CDR3. The V call is TRBV10-3, the J call TRBJ1-3, with 8 bases identical to TRBD1. The V gene's germline CDR1 is ENHRY and CDR2 SYGVKD. The CDR3 contains 14 residues. CDR3 in amino acids: CAISDRGAGNTIYF. CDR3 DNA, as far as it was read: TGTGCCATCAGCGACAGGGGCGCCGGAAACACG.

As regards this clone: The CDR3 end lies 3 residues beyond the end of the read and is filled in from the germline J gene. V gene TRBV12-3 or TRBV12-4 combines with J gene TRBJ2-1, with 9 nucleotides matching TRBD2. The V segment lost 6 bases and the J segment 8 bases; nucleotides outside the gene matches: 8. This CDR3 has 14 residues. Partial CDR3 DNA: TGTGCCAGCAGGTTTAGCGGGAGTCTCTATGAG. Translated, it gives CASRFSGSLYE. The whole CDR3 reads CASRFSGSLYEQFF.

CDR3 sequence: CASSPDEGYNDYTF. The sequenced part of the CDR3 DNA is TGTGCCAGCTCACCAGACGAGGGGTACAATGAC. This chain uses TRBV18 with TRBJ1-2, with D perhaps matching TRBD1 (5 bases). From the germline J gene comes the end of the CDR3, since the read stops 3 residues before it. The CDR3 loop spans 14 amino acids. Looked up from germline, CDR1 is KGHSH and CDR2 is LQKENI.

As regards this clone: The read finishes 3 residues shy of the CDR3 end, and the germline J gene is used to complete it. The chain carries TRBV19 and TRBJ1-6; 11 bases match TRBD1. Trimming at V came to 4 bases and at J to 10 bases, leaving 9 bases not matched to a gene. The germline CDR1 and CDR2 sequences are LNHDA and SQIVND (reference sequence). The CDR3 totals 16 residues. The CDR3 bases that were read are TGTGCCAGTAGTAAAGGACAGGGGGCAAGTAGGTCACCC. It is translated as CASSKGQGASRSP. The CDR3 as a whole reads CASSKGQGASRSPLHF.

Remarks on this clone: The CDR3 is cut off 3 residues early in the read; its end comes from the germline J gene. The chain combines TRBV4-1 with TRBJ1-3, with D possibly being TRBD1 (5 bases). V shed 4 bases and J shed 0 bases, with 10 bases lying between them. CDR1 is MGHRA, CDR2 YSYEKL, per germline. This CDR3 spans 15 amino acids. The part of the CDR3 DNA that was read is TGCGCCAGCAGCCCTCGACAGAACTCTGGAAACACC. Its protein is CASSPRQNSGNT. The whole CDR3 sequence reads CASSPRQNSGNTIYF.

Comment on this clone: Read sequence stops 3 residues before the CDR3 end, and the germline J gene provides the missing end. The rearrangement joins TRBV19 to TRBJ1-5, with D maybe TRBD1 (6 bases). The CDR3 is made up of 14 amino acids. Germline V gives CDR1 LNHDA, CDR2 SQIVND (reference sequence). V lost 3 bases and J 3 bases, leaving 9 bases between the germline ends. The CDR3 here is CASSIHRDNQPQHF. Partial CDR3 DNA: TGTGCCAGTAGTATCCACAGGGACAATCAGCCC.

A note on this clone: The read terminates 3 residues ahead of where the CDR3 ends, so the germline J gene completes it. The chain employs TRBV19 and TRBJ1-5; D gene ambiguous. The germline V gene has CDR1 LNHDA and CDR2 SQIVND (reference sequence). V was trimmed by 4 bases and J by 4 bases, leaving 14 bases between them. The CDR3 loop spans 15 amino acids. The CDR3 spells CASSTPGRDNQPQHF. The sequenced part of the CDR3 DNA is TGTGCCAGTAGTACCCCGGGGAGGGATAATCAGCCC.

Of note for this clone: The sequence runs out 3 residues before the end of the CDR3; the remainder is reconstructed from the germline J gene. The rearrangement links TRBV5-4 to TRBJ1-3; D ambiguous. The CDR3 runs to 14 residues. Trimming pared 0 bases from V and 0 bases from J, leaving 4 bases between. Germline V lookup: CDR1 SGHNT, CDR2 YYREEE (reference sequence). CDR3 bases read: TGTGCCAGCAGCTTGGATAACTCTGGAAACACC. It translates to CASSLDNSGNT. The whole CDR3 reads CASSLDNSGNTIYF.

About this clone itself: The CDR3 end is not reached by the read, which stops 3 residues before it; the germline J gene fills it in. The V and J genes are TRBV20-1 and TRBJ2-1; 8 bases map to TRBD2. Trimming removed 0 bases from V and 4 bases from J; junction bases left unmatched: 8. The CDR3 length is 16 residues. Germline CDR1 and CDR2: DFQATT and SNEGSKA (reference sequence). The sequenced part of the CDR3 DNA is TGCAGTGCTAGAGATAGCGAGCGGGAGAGATACAATGAG. Protein product: CSARDSERERYNE. The entire CDR3 protein reads CSARDSERERYNEQFF.

Note on this clone: The CDR3 is cut off 3 residues early in the read; its end comes from the germline J gene. This chain connects TRBV20-1 to TRBJ2-5, with 11 bases matching TRBD2. Germline assignment: CDR1 DFQATT and CDR2 SNEGSKA (reference sequence). V lost 6 bases and J lost 2; bases outside the gene matches: 5. CDR3 length: 14 residues. The CDR3 is CSAILAGVQETQYF. Incomplete CDR3 DNA: TGCAGTGCCATACTAGCGGGGGTTCAAGAGACC.

With respect to this clone: The read ends 3 residues before the CDR3 terminus; that terminus is restored from the germline J gene. The chain carries TRBV6-2 or TRBV6-3 and TRBJ2-2; TRBD1 matches at 11 bases. The length of the CDR3 is 14 residues. Looked up from germline, CDR1 is MNHEY and CDR2 is SVGEGT. The CDR3 protein is CASSSGTGGSPLFF. CDR3 DNA, as far as it was read: TGTGCCAGCAGTTCCGGGACAGGGGGTTCACCG.

Concerning this clone itself: The read ends 3 residues shy of where the CDR3 ends; the end is completed using the germline J gene. V usage is TRBV6-2 or TRBV6-3 and J usage is TRBJ2-7; perhaps TRBD1 as D (6 bases). The CDR3 contains 13 residues. Germline assignment: CDR1 MNHEY and CDR2 SVGEGT. V dropped 1 base and J dropped 4 bases, with 8 bases sitting between them. The CDR3 sequence: CASSYWTVYEQYF. The CDR3 DNA, read in part, is TGTGCCAGCAGTTACTGGACAGTTTACGAG.

Points on this clone: The read halts 3 residues ahead of the CDR3 end, with the missing end drawn from the germline J gene. The rearrangement uses TRBV7-6 and TRBJ2-1; D may be TRBD1 (6 bases). V lost 4 bases and J lost 4, with 8 bases in between. The CDR3 is 13 amino acids. Germline loops: CDR1 SGHVS, CDR2 FNYEAQ. The CDR3 bases that were read are TGTGCCAGCAGCTCCGGACAGTACAATGAG. Amino acid sequence: CASSSGQYNE. The complete CDR3 sequence is CASSSGQYNEQFF.

On this clone itself: The read terminates 3 residues before the CDR3 end, so the remaining end is supplied by the germline J gene. V usage is TRBV29-1 and J usage is TRBJ2-1, with 7 bases matching TRBD2. The CDR3 totals 12 residues. CDR1 and CDR2 from the germline V gene are SQVTM and ANQGSEA. Trimming removed 8 bases from V and 5 bases from J; junction bases left unmatched: 6. This CDR3 is CSLQAGNNEQFF. The CDR3 bases that were read are TGCAGCCTCCAAGCGGGGAACAATGAG.

Comment on this clone: The missing CDR3 end, 3 residues past where the read stops, is filled in from the germline J gene. The chain recombines TRBV29-1 with TRBJ2-5; 7 bases are a match to TRBD1. The germline CDR1 and CDR2 sequences are SQVTM and ANQGSEA. This CDR3 contains 13 residues. Germline trimming cut 6 bases from V and 2 bases from J; bases unmatched to any gene: 6. Incomplete CDR3 DNA: TGCAGCGTGGGACAGCTTTTTCAAGAGACC. Translated: CSVGQLFQET. The entire CDR3 is CSVGQLFQETQYF.

As concerns this clone: The CDR3 end falls 3 residues outside the read, so it is completed with the germline J gene. This rearrangement joins TRBV19 to TRBJ1-5, with D perhaps TRBD1 (6 bases). CDR1 and CDR2 (germline): LNHDA, SQIVND (reference sequence). The CDR3 is made up of 15 amino acids. Trimming cost V 5 bases and J 0 bases, with 11 bases left between them. CDR3 amino acids: CASSLSGVSNQPQHF. Incomplete CDR3 DNA: TGTGCCAGTAGTCTGTCAGGGGTTAGCAATCAGCCC.

As concerns this clone: The sequenced fragment ends 3 residues before the CDR3 boundary, so the rest is inferred from the germline J gene. This rearrangement joins TRBV14 to TRBJ2-3; possible D gene TRBD2, 5 bases. This CDR3 region has 15 residues. The V end was cut by 0 bases, the J end by 3 bases, with 10 bases between. Germline V gene sequence: CDR1 SGHDN, CDR2 FVKESK. CDR3 sequence: CASSQDTGWTDTQYF. The CDR3 DNA, read in part, is TGTGCCAGCAGCCAAGATACGGGGTGGACAGATACG. The full variable domain, its missing parts supplied by reference TRBV14 and TRBJ2-3, is EAGVTQFPSHSVIEKGQTVTLRCDPISGHDNLYWYRRVMGKEIKFLLHFVKESKQDESGMPNNRFLAERTGGTYSTLKVQPAELEDSGVYFCASSQDTGWTDTQYFGPGTRLTVL.

Worth noting for this clone: The sequence runs out 3 residues before the end of the CDR3; the remainder is reconstructed from the germline J gene. The J gene is TRBJ2-2, the V gene TRBV9; 7 bases are shared with TRBD2. The V gene's germline CDR1 is SGDLS and CDR2 YYNGEE. There are 15 residues in the CDR3. V lost 5 bases and J lost 1; bases outside the gene matches: 5. This CDR3 reads CASRPPSGNTGELFF. The sequenced part of the CDR3 DNA is TGTGCCAGCAGACCCCCTAGCGGGAACACCGGGGAG.

In regard to this clone: The CDR3 extends 3 residues past the end of the read, so its final part is completed from the germline J gene. The rearrangement uses TRBV7-2 and TRBJ2-1; TRBD2 is a possible D gene (6 bases). The V gene lost 3 bases and the J gene lost 4 bases, with 13 bases spanning the gap. The CDR3 is made up of 15 amino acids. CDR1 and CDR2 from the germline V gene are SGHTA and FQGNSA. CDR3 region: CASSFGTGTYNEQFF. The sequenced CDR3 bases are TGTGCCAGCAGCTTCGGGACTGGAACGTACAATGAG.

With regard to this clone: The missing CDR3 end, 3 residues past where the read stops, is filled in from the germline J gene. V gene TRBV7-2 combines with J gene TRBJ2-1, with D maybe TRBD1 (5 bases). The germline gives CDR1 SGHTA, CDR2 FQGNSA. The CDR3 runs 15 residues. Trimming removed 5 bases at V and 3 bases at J, with 14 bases between. The CDR3 bases that were read are TGTGCCAGCAGCGCAGTGGACAACCTCTACAATGAG. This gives the protein CASSAVDNLYNE. The full CDR3 is CASSAVDNLYNEQFF.